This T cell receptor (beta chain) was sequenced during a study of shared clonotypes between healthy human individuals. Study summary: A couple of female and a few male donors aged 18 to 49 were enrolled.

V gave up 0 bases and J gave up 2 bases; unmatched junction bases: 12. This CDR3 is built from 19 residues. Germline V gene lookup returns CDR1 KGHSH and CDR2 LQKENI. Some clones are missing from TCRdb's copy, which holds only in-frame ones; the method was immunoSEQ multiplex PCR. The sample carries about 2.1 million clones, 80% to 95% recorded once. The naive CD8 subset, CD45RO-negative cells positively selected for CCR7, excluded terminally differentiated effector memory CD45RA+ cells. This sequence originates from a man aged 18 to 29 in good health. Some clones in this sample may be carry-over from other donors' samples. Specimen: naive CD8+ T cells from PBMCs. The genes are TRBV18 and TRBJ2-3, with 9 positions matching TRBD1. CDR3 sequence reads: CASSPPAGTGSVDTDTQYF. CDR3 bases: TGTGCCAGCTCACCACCTGCCGGGACAGGGTCTGTAGACACAGATACGCAGTATTTT.